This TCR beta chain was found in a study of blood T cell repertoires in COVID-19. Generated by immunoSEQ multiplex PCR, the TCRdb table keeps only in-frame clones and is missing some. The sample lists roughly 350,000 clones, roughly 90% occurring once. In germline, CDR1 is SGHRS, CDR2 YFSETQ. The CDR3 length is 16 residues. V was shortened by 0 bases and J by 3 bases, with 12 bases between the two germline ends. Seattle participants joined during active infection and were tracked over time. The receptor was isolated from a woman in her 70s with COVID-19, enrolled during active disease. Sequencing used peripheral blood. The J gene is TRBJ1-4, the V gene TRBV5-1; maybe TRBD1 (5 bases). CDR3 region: CASSLAGRRANEKLFF. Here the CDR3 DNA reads TGCGCCAGCAGCTTGGCAGGGAGGCGAGCTAATGAAAAACTGTTTTTT.